The clone carrying this T cell receptor beta chain was seen ten or more times. Antigen unknown. The data were taken from a study of early T cells in non-severe SARS-CoV-2 infection. Study observations and caveats: There was a bias toward anti-spike CD8 responses in VDJdb matching, which missed private and CD4 specificities.

TCRdb redid the calling of the 5' RACE reads with MiXCR, one entry per CDR3 protein. The sample yields tens of thousands of distinct CDR3 sequences, 5.9% seen once. This receptor was identified in an adult who was a healthcare worker with PCR-confirmed SARS-CoV-2 infection or an uninfected control (not recorded which). Sequencing input: whole blood.

This CDR3 is CASSFRDRAGEQYF. In DNA form, the CDR3 reads TGTGCCAGCAGTTTCCGGGACAGGGCTGGAGAGCAGTACTTC. J is TRBJ2-7 and V is TRBV12-3 or TRBV12-4; 9 positions match TRBD1. The CDR3 contains 14 residues. V shed 3 bases and J 7 bases; nucleotides not matched to a gene: 7.